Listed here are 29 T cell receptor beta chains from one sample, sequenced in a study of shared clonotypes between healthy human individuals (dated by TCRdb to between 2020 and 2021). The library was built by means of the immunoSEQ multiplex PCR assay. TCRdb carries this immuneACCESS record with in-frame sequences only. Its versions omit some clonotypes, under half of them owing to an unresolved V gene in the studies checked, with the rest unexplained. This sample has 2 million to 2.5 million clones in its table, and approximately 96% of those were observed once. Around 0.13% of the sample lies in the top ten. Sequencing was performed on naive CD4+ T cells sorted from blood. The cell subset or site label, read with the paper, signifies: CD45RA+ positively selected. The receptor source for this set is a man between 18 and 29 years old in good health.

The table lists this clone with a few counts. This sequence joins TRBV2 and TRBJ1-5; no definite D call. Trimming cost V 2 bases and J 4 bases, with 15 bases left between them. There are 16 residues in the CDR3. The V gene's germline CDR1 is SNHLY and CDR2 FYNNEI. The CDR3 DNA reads TGTGCCAGCAGTGAATTAGTGGGTCTAGCAAATCAGCCCCAGCATTTT. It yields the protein CASSELVGLANQPQHF.

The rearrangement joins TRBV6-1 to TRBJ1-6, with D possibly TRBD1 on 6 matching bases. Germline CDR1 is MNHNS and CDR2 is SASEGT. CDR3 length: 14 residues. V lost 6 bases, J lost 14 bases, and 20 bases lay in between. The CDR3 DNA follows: TGTGCCAGCAGCACCGAGGGGGGACGTACGTCCCTCCACTTT. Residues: CASSTEGGRTSLHF.

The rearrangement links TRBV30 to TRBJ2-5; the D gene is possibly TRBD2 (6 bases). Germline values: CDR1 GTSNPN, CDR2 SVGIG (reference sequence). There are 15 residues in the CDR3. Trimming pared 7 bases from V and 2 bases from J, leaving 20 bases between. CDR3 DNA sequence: TGTGCCTTCCAACCCCGGGACTTATTTCAAGAGACCCAGTACTTC. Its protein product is CAFQPRDLFQETQYF.

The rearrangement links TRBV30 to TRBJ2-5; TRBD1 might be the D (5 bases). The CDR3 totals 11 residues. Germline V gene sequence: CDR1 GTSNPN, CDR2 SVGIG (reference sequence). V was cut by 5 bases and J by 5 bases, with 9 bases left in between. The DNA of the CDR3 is TGTGCCTGGGGGGCCTCGGAGACCCAGTACTTC. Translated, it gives CAWGASETQYF.

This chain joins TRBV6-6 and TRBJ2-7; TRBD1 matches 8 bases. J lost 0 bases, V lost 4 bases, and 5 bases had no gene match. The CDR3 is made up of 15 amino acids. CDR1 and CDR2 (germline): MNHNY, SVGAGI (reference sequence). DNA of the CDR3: TGTGCCAGCAGTTTCCGGGACAGGAGCTCCTACGAGCAGTACTTC. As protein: CASSFRDRSSYEQYF.

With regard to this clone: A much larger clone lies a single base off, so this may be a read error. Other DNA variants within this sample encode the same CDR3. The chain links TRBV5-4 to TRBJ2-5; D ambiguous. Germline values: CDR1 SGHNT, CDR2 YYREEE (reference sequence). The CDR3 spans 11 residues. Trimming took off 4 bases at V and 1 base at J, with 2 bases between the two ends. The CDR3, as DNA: TGTGCCAGCAGCATCCAAGAGACCCAGTACTTC. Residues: CASSIQETQYF.

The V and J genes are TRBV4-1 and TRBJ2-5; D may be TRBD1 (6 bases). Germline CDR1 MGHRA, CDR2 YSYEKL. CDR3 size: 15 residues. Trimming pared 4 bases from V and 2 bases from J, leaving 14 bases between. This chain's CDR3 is CASSRLMTGQETQYF. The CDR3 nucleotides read TGCGCCAGCAGCCGATTGATGACAGGACAAGAGACCCAGTACTTC.

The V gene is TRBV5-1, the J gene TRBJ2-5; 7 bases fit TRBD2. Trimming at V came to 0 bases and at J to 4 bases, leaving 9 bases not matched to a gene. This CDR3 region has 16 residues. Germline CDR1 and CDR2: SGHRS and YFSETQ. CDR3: CASSLAGSGNRETQYF. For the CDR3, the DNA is TGCGCCAGCAGCTTGGCGGGAAGCGGGAATCGAGAGACCCAGTACTTC.

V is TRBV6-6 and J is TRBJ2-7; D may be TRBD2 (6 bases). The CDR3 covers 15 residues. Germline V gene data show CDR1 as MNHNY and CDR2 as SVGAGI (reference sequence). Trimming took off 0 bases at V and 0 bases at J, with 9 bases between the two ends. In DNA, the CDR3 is TGTGCCAGCAGTTACTCAAAGGGACTCTCCTACGAGCAGTACTTC. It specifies CASSYSKGLSYEQYF.

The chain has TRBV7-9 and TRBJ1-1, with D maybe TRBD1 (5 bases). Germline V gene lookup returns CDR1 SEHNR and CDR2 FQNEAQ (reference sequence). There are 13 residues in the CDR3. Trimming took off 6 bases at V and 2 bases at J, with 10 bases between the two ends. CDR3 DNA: TGTGCCAGCAGAAGACAGTCAAACACTGAAGCTTTCTTT. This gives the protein CASRRQSNTEAFF.

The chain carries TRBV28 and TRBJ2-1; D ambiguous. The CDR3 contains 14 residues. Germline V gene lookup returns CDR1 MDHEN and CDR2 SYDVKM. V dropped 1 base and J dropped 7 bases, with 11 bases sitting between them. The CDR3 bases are TGTGCCAGCAGTTTATTTTCTAGTTTAAATGAGCAGTTCTTC. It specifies CASSLFSSLNEQFF.

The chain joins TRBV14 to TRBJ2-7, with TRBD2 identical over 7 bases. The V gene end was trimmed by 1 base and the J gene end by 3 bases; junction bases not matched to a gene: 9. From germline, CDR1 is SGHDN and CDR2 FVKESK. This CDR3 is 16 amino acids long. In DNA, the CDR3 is TGTGCCAGCAGCCAAGGGGTGTCTGCGGGAGACTACGAGCAGTACTTC. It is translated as CASSQGVSAGDYEQYF.

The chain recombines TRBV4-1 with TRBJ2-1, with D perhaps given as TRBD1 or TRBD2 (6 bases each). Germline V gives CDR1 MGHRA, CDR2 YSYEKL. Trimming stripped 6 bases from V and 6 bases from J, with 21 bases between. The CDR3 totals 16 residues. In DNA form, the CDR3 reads TGCGCCAGCAGTCCCTGGGGCCGAGGGGGGAGCAATGAGCAGTTCTTC. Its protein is CASSPWGRGGSNEQFF.

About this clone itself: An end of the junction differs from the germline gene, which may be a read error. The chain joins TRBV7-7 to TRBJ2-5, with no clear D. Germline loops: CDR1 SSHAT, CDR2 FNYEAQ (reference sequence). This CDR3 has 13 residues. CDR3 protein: CASSLRRQETQYF. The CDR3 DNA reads TGTGCTAGCAGCTTACGACGACAAGAGACCCAGTACTTC.

The CDR3 bases are TGTGCCAGCAGCTTAGGGGCCCCCGGGGACACTGAAGCTTTCTTT. Translating gives CASSLGAPGDTEAFF. The chain has TRBV7-6 and TRBJ1-1; D is unresolved. The germline V and J ends were trimmed by 1 base and 3 bases, with 12 bases remaining between them. CDR1 is SGHVS and CDR2 is FNYEAQ in the germline V gene. The CDR3 sequence is 15 residues long.

CDR3 sequence reads: CASSLADRPTDTQYF. In nucleotides, the CDR3 is TGCGCCAGCAGCTTGGCGGACAGACCAACAGATACGCAGTATTTT. The V gene is TRBV5-1, the J gene TRBJ2-3, with D possibly TRBD1 on 6 matching bases. The CDR3 spans 15 residues. Trimming removed 0 bases from V and 3 bases from J, with 11 bases in between. Germline V gene sequence: CDR1 SGHRS, CDR2 YFSETQ.

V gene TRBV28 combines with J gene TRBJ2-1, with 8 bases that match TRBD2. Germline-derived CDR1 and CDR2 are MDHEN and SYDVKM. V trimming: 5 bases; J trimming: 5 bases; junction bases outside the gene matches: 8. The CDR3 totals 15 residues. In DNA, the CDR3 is TGTGCCAGCAGTCCGGGGGGGGCCCCCCACAATGAGCAGTTCTTC. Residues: CASSPGGAPHNEQFF.

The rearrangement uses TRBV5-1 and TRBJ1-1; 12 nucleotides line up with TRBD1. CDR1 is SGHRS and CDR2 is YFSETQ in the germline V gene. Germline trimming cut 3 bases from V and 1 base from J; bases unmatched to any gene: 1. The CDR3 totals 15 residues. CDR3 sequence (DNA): TGCGCCAGCAGCTGGGGACAGGGGGCGAACACTGAAGCTTTCTTT. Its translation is CASSWGQGANTEAFF. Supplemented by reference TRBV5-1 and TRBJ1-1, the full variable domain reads KAGVTQTPRYLIKTRGQQVTLSCSPISGHRSVSWYQQTPGQGLQFLFEYFSETQRNKGNFPGRFSGRQFSNSRSEMNVSTLELGDSALYLCASSWGQGANTEAFFGQGTRLTVV.

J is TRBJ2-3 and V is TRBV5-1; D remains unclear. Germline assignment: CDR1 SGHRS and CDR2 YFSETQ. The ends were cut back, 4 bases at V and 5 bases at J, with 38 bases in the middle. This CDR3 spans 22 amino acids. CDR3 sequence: CASSHQLAVDSSHAGVRDTQYF. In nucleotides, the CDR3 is TGCGCCAGCAGCCATCAGCTTGCGGTCGATAGCAGCCATGCAGGAGTCAGAGATACGCAGTATTTT.

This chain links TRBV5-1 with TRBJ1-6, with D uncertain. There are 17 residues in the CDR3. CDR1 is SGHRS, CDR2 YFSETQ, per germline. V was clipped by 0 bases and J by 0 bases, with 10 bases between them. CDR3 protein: CASSLEPPSSYNSPLHF. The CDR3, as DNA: TGCGCCAGCAGCTTGGAACCGCCGAGCTCCTATAATTCACCCCTCCACTTT.

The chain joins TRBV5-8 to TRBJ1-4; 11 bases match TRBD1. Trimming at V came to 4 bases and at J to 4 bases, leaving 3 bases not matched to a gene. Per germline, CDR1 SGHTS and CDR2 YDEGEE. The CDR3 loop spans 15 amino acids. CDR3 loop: CASSQGTGGNEKLFF. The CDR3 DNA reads TGTGCCAGCAGCCAGGGGACAGGGGGTAATGAAAAACTGTTTTTT.

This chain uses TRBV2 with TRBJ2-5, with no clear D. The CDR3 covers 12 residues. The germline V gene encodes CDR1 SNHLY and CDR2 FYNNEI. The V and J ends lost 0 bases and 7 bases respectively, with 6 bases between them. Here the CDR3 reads CASSEAGGTQYF. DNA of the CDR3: TGTGCCAGCAGTGAAGCAGGTGGGACCCAGTACTTC.

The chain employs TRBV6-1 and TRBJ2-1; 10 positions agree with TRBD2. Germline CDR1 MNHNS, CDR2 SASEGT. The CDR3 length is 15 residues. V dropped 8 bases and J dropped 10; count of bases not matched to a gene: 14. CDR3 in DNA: TGTGCCAGCGGTCGGCTAGCGGGGGCTCCAGGGGAGCAGTTCTTC. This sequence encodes CASGRLAGAPGEQFF.

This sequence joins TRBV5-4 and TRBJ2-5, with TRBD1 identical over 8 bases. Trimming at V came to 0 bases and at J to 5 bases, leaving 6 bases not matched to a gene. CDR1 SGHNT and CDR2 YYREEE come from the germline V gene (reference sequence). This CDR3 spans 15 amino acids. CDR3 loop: CASSLGQGNGETQYF. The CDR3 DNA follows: TGTGCCAGCAGCTTGGGACAGGGGAACGGGGAGACCCAGTACTTC.

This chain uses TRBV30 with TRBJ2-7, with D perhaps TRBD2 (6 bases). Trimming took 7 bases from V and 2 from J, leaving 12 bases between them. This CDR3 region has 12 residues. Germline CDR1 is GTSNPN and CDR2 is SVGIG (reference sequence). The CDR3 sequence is CAYRTTTYEQYF. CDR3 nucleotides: TGTGCCTATAGGACTACCACCTACGAGCAGTACTTC.

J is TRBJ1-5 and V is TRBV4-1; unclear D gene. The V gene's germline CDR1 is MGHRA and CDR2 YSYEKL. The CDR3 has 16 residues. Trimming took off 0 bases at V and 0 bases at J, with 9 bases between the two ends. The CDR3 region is CASSQDDGYSNQPQHF. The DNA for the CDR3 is TGCGCCAGCAGCCAAGACGACGGATATAGCAATCAGCCCCAGCATTTT.

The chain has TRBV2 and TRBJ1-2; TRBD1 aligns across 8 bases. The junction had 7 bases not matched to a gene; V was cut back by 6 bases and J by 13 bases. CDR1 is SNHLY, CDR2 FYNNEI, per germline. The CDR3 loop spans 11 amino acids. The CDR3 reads CASSRDRGFTF. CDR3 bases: TGTGCCAGCAGCCGTGACAGGGGTTTCACCTTC.

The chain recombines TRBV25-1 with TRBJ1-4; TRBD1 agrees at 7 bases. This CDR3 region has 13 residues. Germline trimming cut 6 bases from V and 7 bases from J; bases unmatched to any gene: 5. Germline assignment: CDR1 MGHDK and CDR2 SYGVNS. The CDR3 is CASSRQGGEKLFF. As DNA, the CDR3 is TGTGCCAGCAGCCGGCAGGGGGGTGAAAAACTGTTTTTT.

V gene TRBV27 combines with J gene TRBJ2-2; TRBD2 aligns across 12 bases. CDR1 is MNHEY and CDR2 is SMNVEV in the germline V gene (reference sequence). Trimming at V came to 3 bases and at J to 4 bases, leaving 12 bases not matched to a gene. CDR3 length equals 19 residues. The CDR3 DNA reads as TGTGCCAGCAGTTTTTTGTTGCTAGCGGGAGGGCCGGGCACCGGGGAGCTGTTTTTT. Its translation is CASSFLLLAGGPGTGELFF.